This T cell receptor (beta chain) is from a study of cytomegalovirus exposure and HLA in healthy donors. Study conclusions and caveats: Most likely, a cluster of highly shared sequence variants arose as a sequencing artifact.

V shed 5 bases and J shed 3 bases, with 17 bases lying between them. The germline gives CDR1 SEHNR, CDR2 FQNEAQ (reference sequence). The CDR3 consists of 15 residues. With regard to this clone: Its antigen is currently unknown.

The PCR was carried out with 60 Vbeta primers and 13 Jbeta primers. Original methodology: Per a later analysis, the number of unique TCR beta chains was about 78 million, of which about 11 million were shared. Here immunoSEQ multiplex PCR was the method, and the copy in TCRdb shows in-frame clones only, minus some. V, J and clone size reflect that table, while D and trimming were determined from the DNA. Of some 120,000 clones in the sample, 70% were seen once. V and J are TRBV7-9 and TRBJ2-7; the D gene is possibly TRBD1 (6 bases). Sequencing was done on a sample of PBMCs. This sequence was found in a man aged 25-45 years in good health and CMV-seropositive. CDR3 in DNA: TGTGCCAGCAGCATAACAGGGCGTTTGGACTACGAGCAGTACTTC. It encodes CASSITGRLDYEQYF.